A selection of T cell receptor beta chains follows, all from one sample in a study of breast tumors, draining lymph nodes, adjacent tissues. Each CDR3 protein is one row after TCRdb ran MiXCR on the multiplex PCR reads. The sample lists about 89,000 distinct CDR3 sequences, around 28% occurring once. The specimen sequenced was axillary lymph node tissue. These receptor sequences come from a female donor with breast cancer. Some clones in this sample may be carry-over from other donors' samples. The CDR3 runs from the conserved cysteine through the conserved F or W. D genes are given only for firm matches. Clone size is shown for a subset of rows, as once, few, many or a class of expanded clone.

V gene	D gene	J gene	clone size	CDR3 protein	CDR3 DNA
TRBV6-6	TRBD1	TRBJ2-7	many	CASSYSNRGPYEQYF	TGTGCCAGCAGTTACTCGAACAGGGGCCCGTACGAGCAGTACTTC
TRBV6-5	-	TRBJ2-7	many	CASSYSGQRNEQYF	TGTGCCAGCAGTTACAGTGGACAGAGGAACGAGCAGTACTTC
TRBV5-1	TRBD2	TRBJ2-7	many	CASSPLSGAAYEQYF	TGCGCCAGCAGCCCCTTAAGCGGGGCGGCCTACGAGCAGTACTTC
TRBV20-1	TRBD2	TRBJ2-5	many	CSASPGLAGARETQYF	TGCAGTGCTAGCCCCGGACTAGCGGGAGCCCGAGAGACCCAGTACTTC
TRBV6-5	-	TRBJ2-2	-	CASQMDFGAGELFF	TGTGCCAGCCAAATGGATTTCGGAGCCGGGGAGCTGTTTTTT
TRBV9	TRBD1	TRBJ2-5	-	CASSVRDSAETQSF	TGTGCCAGCAGTGTCCGGGACAGCGCGGAGACCCAGTCCTTC
TRBV5-1	TRBD2	TRBJ2-5	many	CASSLGGGSGETQYF	TGCGCCAGCAGCTTGGGTGGCGGGAGTGGAGAGACCCAGTACTTC
TRBV11-1	-	TRBJ2-1	few	CASSLRYSGGGYNEQFF	TGTGCCAGCAGCTTAAGATACAGCGGAGGGGGCTACAATGAGCAGTTCTTC
TRBV28	TRBD2	TRBJ2-7	many	CASTVAGILWEQYF	TGTGCCAGCACGGTAGCGGGAATCCTTTGGGAGCAGTACTTC
TRBV28	-	TRBJ2-7	many	CASSGEYEQYF	TGTGCCAGCAGTGGTGAGTACGAGCAGTACTTC
TRBV24-1	TRBD1	TRBJ2-1	once	CATSDPGTGDAYSSYNEQFF	TGTGCCACCAGTGATCCGGGGACAGGGGACGCTTATAGCTCCTACAATGAGCAGTTCTTC
TRBV25-1	-	TRBJ1-2	-	CASRMGGGYTF	TGTGCCAGCAGGATGGGGGGAGGCTACACCTTC
TRBV5-1	TRBD2	TRBJ2-1	many	CASSLLAGGRENEQFF	TGCGCCAGCAGCCTCTTAGCGGGAGGGCGGGAGAATGAGCAGTTCTTC
TRBV20-1	-	TRBJ1-5	once	CSVRDDQRTTQETQHF	TGCAGTGTTAGAGATGATCAAAGGACAACCCAAGAGACCCAGCATTTT
TRBV9	-	TRBJ1-3	many	CASSVAPTRLAGNTIYF	TGTGCCAGCAGCGTAGCGCCCACCCGACTAGCCGGAAACACCATATATTTT
TRBV7-9	TRBD2	TRBJ2-7	-	CASSFRYGGGSYEQYF	TGTGCCAGCAGCTTTCGATACGGCGGGGGATCCTACGAGCAGTACTTC
TRBV3-1	TRBD2	TRBJ2-7	many	CASGLAGPYEQYF	TGTGCCAGCGGACTAGCGGGCCCCTACGAGCAGTACTTC
TRBV20-1	-	TRBJ2-5	many	CSAGRPGAQETQYF	TGCAGTGCTGGGCGGCCGGGGGCACAAGAGACCCAGTACTTC
TRBV29-1	-	TRBJ2-3	many	CSVHRDTDTQYF	TGCAGCGTACACAGGGATACAGATACGCAGTATTTT
TRBV7-2	TRBD1	TRBJ1-2	many	CASSLAGGAGYGYTF	TGTGCCAGCAGCTTAGCAGGGGGCGCGGGCTATGGCTACACCTTC
TRBV5-1	-	TRBJ2-1	many	CASSLDVGSNEQFF	TGCGCCAGCAGCTTGGATGTCGGGTCCAATGAGCAGTTCTTC
TRBV20-1	-	TRBJ2-7	many	CSAKGLVYEQYF	TGCAGTGCCAAGGGACTCGTCTACGAGCAGTACTTC
TRBV15	-	TRBJ2-1	many	CATSREYPTNYNEQFF	TGTGCCACCAGCAGAGAATACCCGACCAACTACAATGAGCAGTTCTTC
TRBV6-1	-	TRBJ2-5	once	CASNEIRLEAQYF	TGTGCCAGCAATGAAATTAGGTTGGAGGCCCAGTACTTC
TRBV19	TRBD1	TRBJ2-7	many	CASSIAGGGYEQYF	TGTGCCAGTAGTATTGCAGGGGGCGGCTACGAGCAGTACTTC
TRBV24-1	TRBD1	TRBJ1-3	-	CATYRATGDNYSGHAIYF	TGTGCCACCTATCGGGCGACAGGGGACAATTACTCTGGACACGCCATATATTTT
TRBV5-5	-	TRBJ2-2	few	CASSLAFALGGMTGELFF	TGTGCCAGCAGCTTGGCTTTTGCACTAGGCGGGATGACCGGGGAGCTGTTTTTT
TRBV28	TRBD1	TRBJ1-2	-	CASSSPGQGDYGYTF	TGTGCCAGCAGCTCTCCGGGACAGGGGGACTATGGCTACACCTTC
TRBV7-8	TRBD1	TRBJ2-5	-	CASSLSGRGETQYF	TGTGCCAGCAGCTTAAGTGGCAGGGGGGAGACCCAGTACTTC
TRBV4-2	TRBD2	TRBJ2-7	many	CASSQMTGTSSYEQYF	TGTGCCAGCAGCCAAATGACCGGGACTAGCTCCTACGAGCAGTACTTC
TRBV9	-	TRBJ1-6	-	CASSGAGTGEPPLHF	TGTGCCAGCAGCGGGGCCGGGACTGGGGAGCCACCCCTCCACTTT
TRBV5-1	TRBD1	TRBJ1-2	many	CASSLVGQDYGYTF	TGCGCCAGCAGCTTGGTGGGACAGGACTATGGCTACACCTTC
TRBV9	-	TRBJ1-3	many	CASSFSSNLGNTIYF	TGTGCCAGCAGTTTCAGCAGTAATCTGGGAAACACCATATATTTT
TRBV6-2/TRBV6-3	TRBD2	TRBJ2-1	many	CASRLAGGHEQFF	TGTGCCAGCCGACTAGCGGGAGGTCACGAGCAGTTCTTC
TRBV7-3	-	TRBJ2-1	many	CASSLTLGEQFF	TGTGCCAGCAGCTTAACGTTGGGGGAGCAGTTCTTC
TRBV29-1	TRBD2	TRBJ2-3	many	CSVEWLADQGDTQYF	TGCAGCGTTGAGTGGCTAGCGGATCAGGGAGATACGCAGTATTTT
TRBV5-6	TRBD2	TRBJ2-2	-	CASSLLSGGFTGELFF	TGTGCCAGCAGCTTGCTCTCCGGGGGGTTCACCGGGGAGCTGTTTTTT
TRBV10-3	-	TRBJ1-5	-	CAIKDRAGYNRPQHF	TGTGCCATCAAGGACCGCGCGGGCTACAATCGGCCCCAGCATTTT
TRBV10-3	-	TRBJ2-5	many	CAISEIARQGGKETQYF	TGTGCCATCAGTGAGATTGCGAGACAGGGAGGAAAAGAGACCCAGTACTTC
TRBV19	-	TRBJ1-4	many	CASSWTVATNEKLFF	TGTGCCAGTAGTTGGACAGTTGCAACTAATGAAAAACTGTTTTTT
TRBV25-1	-	TRBJ1-1	many	CASSRGENTEAFF	TGTGCCAGCAGTCGGGGGGAGAACACTGAAGCTTTCTTT
TRBV20-1	TRBD1	TRBJ1-6	many	CSARFRDRDYNSPLHF	TGCAGTGCCCGATTCCGGGACAGGGACTATAATTCACCCCTCCACTTT
TRBV7-9	-	TRBJ2-1	many	CASSPHAEQFF	TGTGCCAGCAGCCCTCACGCTGAGCAGTTCTTC
TRBV2	TRBD2	TRBJ2-3	-	CASLGLAGVGEQYF	TGTGCCAGCCTAGGACTAGCGGGAGTGGGTGAGCAGTATTTT